The 23 T cell receptor beta chains presented below share a single source sample, sequenced in a study of blood T cell repertoires in COVID-19. Sequencing used immunoSEQ multiplex PCR; TCRdb keeps in-frame clones, though not all of them. The sample contains about 26,000 clones, about 90% of which appear only once. Input material: peripheral blood. The receptors stem from a human donor in a cohort sampled during active COVID-19.

This clone was counted a single time. The gene calls are TRBV4-1 and TRBJ2-7, with 9 nucleotides matching TRBD1. Losses at the gene ends were 2 bases for V and 6 bases for J; bases not matched to a gene: 2. The CDR3 is 13 residues long. Germline loops: CDR1 MGHRA, CDR2 YSYEKL. The CDR3 region is CASSQRTGAEQYV. The CDR3 DNA is TGCGCCAGCAGCCAACGGACAGGGGCCGAGCAGTACGTC.

V usage is TRBV5-1 and J usage is TRBJ2-5; D is uncertain. Trimming shortened V by 4 bases and J by 5 bases, and 12 bases separated the two germline ends. The CDR3 is 13 amino acids. Germline CDR1 SGHRS, CDR2 YFSETQ. Here the CDR3 DNA reads TGCGCCAGCAGCCCGGTCCGAGAGGAGACCCAGTACTTC. This gives the protein CASSPVREETQYF. The full variable domain, its missing parts supplied by reference TRBV5-1 and TRBJ2-5, is KAGVTQTPRYLIKTRGQQVTLSCSPISGHRSVSWYQQTPGQGLQFLFEYFSETQRNKGNFPGRFSGRQFSNSRSEMNVSTLELGDSALYLCASSPVREETQYFGPGTRLLVL.

V is TRBV12-2 and J is TRBJ2-7; whether TRBD1, the table's D call, matches the DNA was not checked. TRBV12-2 is termed a pseudogene. There are 15 residues in the CDR3. DNA for the CDR3: TGTGCAAGTCGTACCGGCGGCAGGGGGCTAGGCGAGCAGTACTTC. Protein: CASRTGGRGLGEQYF.

The rearrangement uses TRBV5-1 and TRBJ1-3; maybe TRBD1 (5 bases). V lost 0 bases and J 4 bases, leaving 11 bases between the germline ends. Per germline, CDR1 SGHRS and CDR2 YFSETQ. The CDR3 spans 15 residues. The CDR3 spells CASSLEGAGGNTIYF. CDR3 sequence (DNA): TGCGCCAGCAGCTTGGAAGGGGCGGGAGGAAACACCATATATTTT.

The CDR3 bases are TGCGCCAGCAGCTTCGTCGGGGACGAGCAGTACTTC. Protein sequence: CASSFVGDEQYF. This rearrangement joins TRBV5-1 to TRBJ2-7; weak D call: TRBD2 (5 bases). This CDR3 region has 12 residues. V shed 2 bases and J shed 5 bases, with 8 bases lying between them. In germline, CDR1 is SGHRS, CDR2 YFSETQ.

The V and J genes are TRBV28 and TRBJ1-2; 8 nucleotides line up with TRBD1. This CDR3 has 13 amino acids. V was pared by 4 bases and J by 9 bases, with 7 bases of the junction left unmatched. Germline V gene data show CDR1 as MDHEN and CDR2 as SYDVKM. The CDR3 DNA reads as TGTGCCAGCAGTTCGGGACAGGAAAAGAGCTACACCTTC. Translating it yields CASSSGQEKSYTF.

The V call is TRBV2, the J call TRBJ2-2; TRBD1 aligns across 7 bases. The CDR3 spans 15 residues. The trim removed 6 bases at V and 4 bases at J, leaving 8 bases unmatched. Germline CDR1 reads SNHLY; CDR2 reads FYNNEI. The CDR3 DNA reads TGTGCCAGCAGACCCGGGACAGAAGTCACCGGGGAGCTGTTTTTT. This codes for CASRPGTEVTGELFF.

V usage is TRBV10-3 and J usage is TRBJ1-2; 7 nucleotides agree with TRBD1. V shed 0 bases, J shed 4 bases, and the junction held 2 bases outside the gene matches. The V gene's germline CDR1 is ENHRY and CDR2 SYGVKD. The CDR3 extends over 14 amino acids. In DNA form, the CDR3 reads TGTGCCATCAGTGAGTCGGGACAGATCTATGGCTACACCTTC. This sequence encodes CAISESGQIYGYTF.

V usage is TRBV11-3 and J usage is TRBJ1-6, with 9 bases matching TRBD1. CDR1 SGHNT and CDR2 YENEEA come from the germline V gene. V gave up 6 bases and J gave up 8 bases; unmatched junction bases: 2. There are 13 residues in the CDR3. The CDR3 coding sequence is TGTGCCAGCAGACAGGGGGCGGATTCACCCCTCCACTTT. It translates to CASRQGADSPLHF.

The genes are TRBV10-3 and TRBJ2-7; 9 bases line up with TRBD1. J lost 6 bases, V lost 9 bases, and 9 bases had no gene match. CDR3 size: 13 residues. Germline V gene sequence: CDR1 ENHRY, CDR2 SYGVKD. DNA for the CDR3: TGTGCCATAAGGGGACAGGGTGTGTTCGAGCAGTACTTC. Translated, it gives CAIRGQGVFEQYF.

V usage is TRBV29-1 and J usage is TRBJ2-1, with D perhaps assigned TRBD1 or TRBD2 (7 bases each). Germline lookup yields CDR1 SQVTM and CDR2 ANQGSEA. With 7 bases removed from V and 5 bases from J, the gap between germline ends came to 21 bases. The CDR3 is 15 amino acids. Here the CDR3 reads CSAGGRQGRDNEQFF. In nucleotides, the CDR3 is TGCAGCGCGGGGGGCCGACAGGGAAGGGACAATGAGCAGTTCTTC.

In DNA, the CDR3 is TGTGCCAGCAGAAAAAGGGGGACAGGGTGGACTGAAGCTTTCTTT. This gives the protein CASRKRGTGWTEAFF. The rearrangement joins TRBV5-4 to TRBJ1-1; 9 nucleotides match TRBD1. Germline V gene data show CDR1 as SGHNT and CDR2 as YYREEE (reference sequence). V shed 5 bases and J 5 bases; nucleotides not matched to a gene: 10. There are 15 residues in the CDR3.

The DNA of the CDR3 is TGTGCCATCAGTGAGACAGGGGGTTCTTCTGGAAACACCATATATTTT. Its protein product is CAISETGGSSGNTIYF. The rearrangement joins TRBV10-3 to TRBJ1-3; 8 positions agree with TRBD1. Germline V CDR1 and CDR2: ENHRY, SYGVKD. Trimming removed 2 bases from V and 1 base from J; junction bases left unmatched: 4. The length of the CDR3 is 16 residues.

The chain recombines TRBV4-1 with TRBJ2-5; 7 bases map to TRBD1. The CDR3 consists of 14 residues. With V trimmed by 5 bases and J by 1 base, 4 bases remained unmatched. Per germline, CDR1 MGHRA and CDR2 YSYEKL. The CDR3 coding sequence is TGCGCCAGCAGCGACAGGGTTACCCAAGAGACCCAGTACTTC. This gives the protein CASSDRVTQETQYF.

The rearrangement joins TRBV6-6 to TRBJ2-7; 7 bases fit TRBD1. With V trimmed by 7 bases and J by 2 bases, 11 bases remained unmatched. This CDR3 is built from 15 residues. CDR1 MNHNY and CDR2 SVGAGI come from the germline V gene (reference sequence). DNA for the CDR3: TGTGCCAGCACCAAACCCCCGACAGGGACCTACGAGCAGTACTTC. Protein: CASTKPPTGTYEQYF.

This chain uses TRBV5-4 with TRBJ2-6, with a tentative D call TRBD1 (6 bases). V gave up 3 bases and J gave up 0 bases, with 13 bases separating them. The CDR3 runs to 17 residues. The germline V gene encodes CDR1 SGHNT and CDR2 YYREEE (reference sequence). This chain's CDR3 is CASSWGQVASGANVLTF. The CDR3 DNA follows: TGTGCCAGCAGCTGGGGGCAGGTAGCCTCTGGGGCCAACGTCCTGACTTTC.

V is TRBV5-6 and J is TRBJ2-7; D gene unclear. Trimming cost V 0 bases and J 0 bases, with 4 bases left between them. CDR3 length equals 13 residues. Per germline, CDR1 SGHDT and CDR2 YYEEEE. CDR3 region: CASSLGSSYEQYV. In DNA, the CDR3 is TGTGCCAGCAGCTTGGGGAGCTCCTACGAGCAGTACGTC.

This clone came up a few times. V gene TRBV29-1 combines with J gene TRBJ1-2; TRBD1 matches 7 bases. This CDR3 region has 12 residues. Germline CDR1 reads SQVTM; CDR2 reads ANQGSEA. Trimming at V came to 6 bases and at J to 7 bases, leaving 8 bases not matched to a gene. The CDR3 DNA is TGCAGCGTCAGGAGGGGGCAGGGTGGCTACACCTTC. As protein: CSVRRGQGGYTF.

V gene TRBV5-1 combines with J gene TRBJ2-5; D not resolved. The CDR3 is 11 amino acids. Germline V gene sequence: CDR1 SGHRS, CDR2 YFSETQ. V lost 4 bases to trimming and J lost 5 bases, with 6 bases between them. This CDR3 is CASSSGETQYF. The CDR3 DNA sequence: TGCGCCAGCAGCAGTGGCGAGACCCAGTACTTC.

The J gene is TRBJ1-5, the V gene TRBV28; 9 nucleotides line up with TRBD1. The junction had 9 bases not matched to a gene; V was cut back by 6 bases and J by 0 bases. The CDR3 loop spans 17 amino acids. In germline, CDR1 is MDHEN, CDR2 SYDVKM. CDR3 in amino acids: CASRPDRGGSSNQPQHF. As DNA, the CDR3 is TGTGCCAGCAGACCAGACAGGGGGGGGAGTAGCAATCAGCCCCAGCATTTT.

V usage is TRBV16 and J usage is TRBJ2-3, with 11 bases fitting TRBD2. With 4 bases clipped from V and 1 base from J, the junction kept 4 bases outside the gene matches. CDR1 KGHSY and CDR2 FQNENV come from the germline V gene. There are 16 residues in the CDR3. CDR3 nucleotides: TGTGCCAGCAGCCGACCGGGACTAGCGGGCACAGATACGCAGTATTTT. Encoded protein: CASSRPGLAGTDTQYF.

The genes are TRBV6-2 or TRBV6-3 and TRBJ2-2; 9 bases line up with TRBD1. This CDR3 contains 15 residues. Germline V gives CDR1 MNHEY, CDR2 SVGEGT. Unmatched junction bases numbered 3, after V lost 1 base and J lost 6 bases. The CDR3 region has the DNA TGTGCCAGCAGTTACTTTGACAGGGGGGCCGGGGAGCTGTTTTTT. Translation: CASSYFDRGAGELFF.

This chain joins TRBV5-6 and TRBJ2-7; 9 bases match TRBD1. The CDR3 loop spans 14 amino acids. The V and J ends lost 4 bases and 1 base, in that order; junction bases with no gene match: 3. CDR1 is SGHDT, CDR2 YYEEEE, per germline. The CDR3 DNA is TGTGCCAGCAGCACCGGGACAGGGTCCTACGAGCAGTACTTC. Protein product: CASSTGTGSYEQYF.